This TCR beta chain was sequenced during a study of T cell responses to AZD1222 COVID-19 vaccine. Germline V CDR1 and CDR2: KGHSH, LQKENI. CDR3 length equals 14 residues. The trim removed 6 bases at V and 5 bases at J, leaving 8 bases unmatched. TCRdb keeps only in-frame clones here, not all; method: immunoSEQ multiplex PCR. This table holds around 60,000 clones, just over 90% found once. The chain recombines TRBV18 with TRBJ1-1; 8 nucleotides match TRBD1. The receptor's source is an adult who received the MenACWY meningococcal vaccine as a control. Material: peripheral blood, obtained 28 days after the second dose of the MenACWY control vaccine. The CDR3 loop reads CASSTEQGETEAFF. In nucleotides, the CDR3 is TGTGCCAGCTCCACTGAACAGGGGGAGACTGAAGCTTTCTTT.